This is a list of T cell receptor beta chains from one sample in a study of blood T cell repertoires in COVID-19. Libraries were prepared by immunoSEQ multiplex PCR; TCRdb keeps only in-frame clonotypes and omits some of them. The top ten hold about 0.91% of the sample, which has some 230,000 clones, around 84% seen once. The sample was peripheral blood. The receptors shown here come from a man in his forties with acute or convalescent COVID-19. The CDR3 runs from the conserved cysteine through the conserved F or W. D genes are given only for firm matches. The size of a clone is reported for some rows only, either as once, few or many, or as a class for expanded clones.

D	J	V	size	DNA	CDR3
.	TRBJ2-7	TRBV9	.	TGTGCCAGCAGCGTAGGCGGGGACCCCTACGAGCAGTACTTC	CASSVGGDPYEQYF
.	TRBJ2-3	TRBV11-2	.	TGTGCCAGCAGCTTATACACAGATACGCAGTATTTT	CASSLYTDTQYF
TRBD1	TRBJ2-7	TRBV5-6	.	TGTGCCAGCAGCCTCAGAGGCCGCCAGGGGGCCGGAGAGCAGTACTTC	CASSLRGRQGAGEQYF
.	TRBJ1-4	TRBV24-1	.	TGTGCCACCAGTCGCGGTGGGAGCGGGGAACTGTTTTTT	CATSRGGSGELFF
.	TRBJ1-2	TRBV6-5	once	TGTGCCAGCAGACCGGACAGAAACTATGGCTACACCTTC	CASRPDRNYGYTF
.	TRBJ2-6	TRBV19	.	TGTGCCAGTAGTATAGAAAGATCGGGAAGTGGGGCCAACGTCCTGACTTTC	CASSIERSGSGANVLTF
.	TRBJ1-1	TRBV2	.	TGTGCCAGCAGTGCCTTCGCGGTCACTGAAGCTTTCTTT	CASSAFAVTEAFF
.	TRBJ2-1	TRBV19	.	TGTGCCAGTATGGAGCAGGGGAACAATGAGCAGTTCTTC	CASMEQGNNEQFF
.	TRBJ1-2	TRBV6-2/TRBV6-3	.	TGTGCCAGCAGTTACGGTCAAGGAGACTACTATGGCTACACCTTC	CASSYGQGDYYGYTF
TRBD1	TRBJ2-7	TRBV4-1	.	TGCGCCAGCAGCCTAGGGACAGGGTGGGAGCAGTACTTC	CASSLGTGWEQYF
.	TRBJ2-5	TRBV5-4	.	TGTGCCACAGGGGCTTCCCCCCAAGAGACCCAGTACTTC	CATGASPQETQYF
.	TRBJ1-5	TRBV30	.	TGTGCCTGGAGTGCTGGGGCTGGGGGCAATCAGCCCCAGCATTTT	CAWSAGAGGNQPQHF
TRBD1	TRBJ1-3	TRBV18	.	TGTGCCAGCTCACCGGGACAGGTTGACTCTGGAAACACCATATATTTT	CASSPGQVDSGNTIYF
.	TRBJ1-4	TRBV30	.	TGTGCCTGCGGGAATGAAAAACTGTTTTTT	CACGNEKLFF
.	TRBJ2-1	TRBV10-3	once	TGTGCCATCAGTGAGGGTCTATACAATGAGCAGTTCTTC	CAISEGLYNEQFF
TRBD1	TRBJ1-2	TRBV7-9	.	TGTGCCAGCAGCTTAGATATTTTTATGACAGGGAATGGCTATGGCTACACCTTC	CASSLDIFMTGNGYGYTF
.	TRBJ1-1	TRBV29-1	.	TGCAGCGTCCAGAGTGGGGCCACTGAAGCTTTCTTT	CSVQSGATEAFF
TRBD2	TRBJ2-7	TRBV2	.	TGTGCCAGCAGTTCTCTAGCGGGGTTCTACGAGCAGTACTTC	CASSSLAGFYEQYF
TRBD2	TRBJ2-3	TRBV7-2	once	TGTGCCAGCAGCTTATTCCCCCCCTTGGGGGGAGGGACAGATACGCAGTATTTT	CASSLFPPLGGGTDTQYF
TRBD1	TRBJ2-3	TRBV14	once	TGTGCCAGCAGCCGACTCGGGACAGAAACCACAGATACGCAGTATTTT	CASSRLGTETTDTQYF
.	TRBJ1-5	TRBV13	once	TGTGCCCCCCGACCGGGCGGGCACAACAATCAGCCCCAGCATTTT	CAPRPGGHNNQPQHF
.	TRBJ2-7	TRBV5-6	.	TGTGCCAGCAGCTTGGGTACCCAGGGCTACGAGCAGTACTTC	CASSLGTQGYEQYF
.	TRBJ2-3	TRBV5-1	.	TGCGCCAGCAGCTTGGCGGGGGTGTTCACAGATACGCAGTATTTT	CASSLAGVFTDTQYF
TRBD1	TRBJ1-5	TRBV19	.	TGTGCCACTACGGGACAGGAGGGGTATCAGCCCCAGCATTTT	CATTGQEGYQPQHF
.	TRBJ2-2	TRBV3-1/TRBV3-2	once	TGTGCCAGCAGCCACGGGGCCGGGGAGCTGTTTTTT	CASSHGAGELFF
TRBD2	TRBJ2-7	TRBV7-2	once	TGTGCCAGCAGCCCATCTCGGGGGGGTCCCTACGAGCAGTACTTC	CASSPSRGGPYEQYF
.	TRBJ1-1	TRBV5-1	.	TGCGCCAGCAGCTCATCGACAGTGATGAACACTGAAGCTTTCTTT	CASSSSTVMNTEAFF
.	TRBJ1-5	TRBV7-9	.	TGTGCCAGCAGCTTAGGGAGGGCCCAGCCCCAGCATTTT	CASSLGRAQPQHF
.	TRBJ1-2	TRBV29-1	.	TGCAGCGTTGAATCACGAAGGGGTTATGGCTACACCTTC	CSVESRRGYGYTF
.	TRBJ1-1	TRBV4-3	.	TGCGCCAGCAGCCAAGAGGGGGGGGAGAACACTGAAGCTTTCTTT	CASSQEGGENTEAFF
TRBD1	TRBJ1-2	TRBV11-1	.	TGTGCCAGCAGCACCACCCGCCGGGACAGTGCCCCCTACACCTTC	CASSTTRRDSAPYTF
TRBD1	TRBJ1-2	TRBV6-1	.	TGTGCCAGCAGTGAGTTGGACAGGGGGCCAGGGGGCTACACCTTC	CASSELDRGPGGYTF
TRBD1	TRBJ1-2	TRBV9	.	TGTGCCAGCAGCTCGGGACAGGGGGCACGTTATGGCTACACCTTC	CASSSGQGARYGYTF
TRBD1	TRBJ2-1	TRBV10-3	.	TGTGCCATCAGTGGAGAGACAGGGGGTAATGGTGAGCAGTTCTTC	CAISGETGGNGEQFF
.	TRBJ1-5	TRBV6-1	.	TGTGCCAGCAGTGAATTGTTAGGGGATCAGCCCCAGCATTTT	CASSELLGDQPQHF
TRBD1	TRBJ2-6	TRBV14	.	TGTGCCAGCAGCCAATGGAAAGGACAGGGATTCTCAGGCGGGGCCAACGTCCTGACTTTC	CASSQWKGQGFSGGANVLTF
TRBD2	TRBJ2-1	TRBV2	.	TGTGCCAGTTGCGGGACTAGCGTCGACAATGAGCAGTTCTTC	CASCGTSVDNEQFF
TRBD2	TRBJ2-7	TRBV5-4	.	TGTGCCAGCAGCGTCCCGGGACTAGCGGCGCAGTACTTC	CASSVPGLAAQYF
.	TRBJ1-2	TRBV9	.	TGTGCCAGCAGCGATCGGGGGGGTAGTAGGTTTGACTATGGCTACACCTTC	CASSDRGGSRFDYGYTF
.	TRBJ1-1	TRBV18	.	TGTGCCAGCTCACCGGACATCGCGGGGGGAAGTGAAGCTTTCTTT	CASSPDIAGGSEAFF
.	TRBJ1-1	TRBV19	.	TGTGCCAGTAGTAATACCAGCCAGCGAACTGAAGCTTTCTTT	CASSNTSQRTEAFF
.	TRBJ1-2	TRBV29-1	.	TGCAGCGTTGTACGGGGGGAAAATTATGGCTACACCTTC	CSVVRGENYGYTF
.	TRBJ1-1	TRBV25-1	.	TGTGCCAGCAGTGCCGGGGGGAAGACTGAAGCTTTCTTT	CASSAGGKTEAFF
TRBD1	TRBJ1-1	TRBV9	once	TGTGCCAGCAGCGCGCGACAGGGGTACGGCACTGAAGCTTTCTTT	CASSARQGYGTEAFF
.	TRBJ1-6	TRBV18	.	TGTGCCAGCTCACCAGGAGTTCCACCCCTCCACTTT	CASSPGVPPLHF